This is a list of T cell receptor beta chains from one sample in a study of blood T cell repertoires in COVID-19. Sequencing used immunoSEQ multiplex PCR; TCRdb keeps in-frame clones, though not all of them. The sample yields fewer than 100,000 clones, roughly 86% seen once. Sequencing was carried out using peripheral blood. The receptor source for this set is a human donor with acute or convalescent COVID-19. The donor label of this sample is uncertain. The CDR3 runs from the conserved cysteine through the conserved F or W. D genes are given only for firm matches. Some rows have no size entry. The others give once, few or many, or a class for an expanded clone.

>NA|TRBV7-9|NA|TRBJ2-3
TGTGCCAGCAGCTTATCTTCAGATACGCAGTATTTT
CASSLSSDTQYF
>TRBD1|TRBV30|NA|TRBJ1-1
TGTGCCTGGCGACAGGGGAGATACACTGAAGCTTTCTTT
CAWRQGRYTEAFF
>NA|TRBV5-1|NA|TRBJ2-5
TGCGCCAGCAGCTTGGAGGGCAGGCAGGGGGAGACCCAGTACTTC
CASSLEGRQGETQYF
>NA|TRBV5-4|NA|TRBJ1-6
TGTGCCAGCAGCTTGGTTCAGGCTAATTCACCCCTCCACTTT
CASSLVQANSPLHF
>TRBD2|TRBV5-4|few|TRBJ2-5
TGTGCCAGCAGCTTGTTGGGCGGGGGGGCACAGACCCAGTACTTC
CASSLLGGGAQTQYF
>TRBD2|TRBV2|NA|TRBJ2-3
TGTGCCAGCAGCTCCAGCGGGGGGACAGATACGCAGTATTTT
CASSSSGGTDTQYF
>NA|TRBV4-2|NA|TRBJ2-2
TGTGCCAGCAGCCCTTTCGACCGGGGAACCGGGGAGCTGTTTTTT
CASSPFDRGTGELFF
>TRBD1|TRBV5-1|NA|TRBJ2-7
TGCGCCAGCAGCTCCTCAGGGGGTAGGGCGTACGAGCAGTACTTC
CASSSSGGRAYEQYF
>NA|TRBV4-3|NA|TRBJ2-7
TGCGCCAGCAGCCAGGCGGACGGAGCAGGGTACGAGCAGTACTTC
CASSQADGAGYEQYF
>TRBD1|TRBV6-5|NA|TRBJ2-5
TGTGCCAGCAGTTATGGGGACAGGGGGACCGCGACCCAGTACTTC
CASSYGDRGTATQYF
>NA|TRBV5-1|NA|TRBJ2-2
TGCGCCAGCAGCTTGGTGCAGATGAACACCGGGGAGCTGTTTTTT
CASSLVQMNTGELFF
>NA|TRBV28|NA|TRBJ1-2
TGTGCCAGCAGTTTATGGGGCCAGTCGGGAGGCTACACCTTC
CASSLWGQSGGYTF
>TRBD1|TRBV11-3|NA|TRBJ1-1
TGTGCCAGCAGCTTTCGGACAGGGGGTACTGAAGCTTTCTTT
CASSFRTGGTEAFF
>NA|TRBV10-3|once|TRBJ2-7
TGTGCCATCGACGACAACGGCTACGAGCAGTACTTC
CAIDDNGYEQYF
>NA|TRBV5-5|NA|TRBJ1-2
TGTGCCAGCAGCTTGGTAGAGACAGTCACCTATGGCTACACCTTC
CASSLVETVTYGYTF
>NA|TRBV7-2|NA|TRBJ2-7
TGTGCCAGCAGCGTAACGACAGGCGAAAACTACGAGCAGTACTTC
CASSVTTGENYEQYF